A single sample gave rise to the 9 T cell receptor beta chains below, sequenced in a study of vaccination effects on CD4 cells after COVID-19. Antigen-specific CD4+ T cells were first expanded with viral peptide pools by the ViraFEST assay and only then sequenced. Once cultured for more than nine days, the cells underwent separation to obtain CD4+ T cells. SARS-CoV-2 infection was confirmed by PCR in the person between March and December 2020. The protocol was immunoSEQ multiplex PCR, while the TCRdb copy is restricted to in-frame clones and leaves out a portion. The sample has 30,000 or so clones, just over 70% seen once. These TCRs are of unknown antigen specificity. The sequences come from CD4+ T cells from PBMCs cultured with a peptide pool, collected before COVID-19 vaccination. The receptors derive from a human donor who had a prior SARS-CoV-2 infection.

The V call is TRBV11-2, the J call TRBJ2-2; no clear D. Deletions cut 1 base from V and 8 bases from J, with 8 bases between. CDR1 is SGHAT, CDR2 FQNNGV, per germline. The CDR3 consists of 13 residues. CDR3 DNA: TGTGCCAGCAGCTTAGTTGTACAGGGGGAGCTGTTTTTT. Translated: CASSLVVQGELFF.

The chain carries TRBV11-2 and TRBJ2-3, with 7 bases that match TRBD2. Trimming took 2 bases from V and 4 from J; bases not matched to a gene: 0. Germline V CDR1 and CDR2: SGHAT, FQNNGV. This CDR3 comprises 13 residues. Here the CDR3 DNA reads TGTGCCAGCAGCTTACTAGCGGCAGATACGCAGTATTTT. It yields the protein CASSLLAADTQYF.

CDR3 coding DNA: TGTGCCAGCAGTTTATTCACCGGGGGAAAAGAAGCTTTCTTT. It is translated as CASSLFTGGKEAFF. The chain uses TRBV27 and TRBJ1-1; D is possibly TRBD1 (5 bases). The CDR3 has 14 amino acids. V lost 1 base to trimming and J lost 8 bases, with 14 bases between them. From germline, CDR1 is MNHEY and CDR2 SMNVEV (reference sequence).

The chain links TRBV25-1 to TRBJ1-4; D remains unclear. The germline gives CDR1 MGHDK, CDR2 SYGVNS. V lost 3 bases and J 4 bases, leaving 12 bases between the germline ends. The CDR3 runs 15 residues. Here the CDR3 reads CASSDLTADNEKLFF. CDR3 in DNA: TGTGCCAGCAGTGACCTCACGGCCGATAATGAAAAACTGTTTTTT.

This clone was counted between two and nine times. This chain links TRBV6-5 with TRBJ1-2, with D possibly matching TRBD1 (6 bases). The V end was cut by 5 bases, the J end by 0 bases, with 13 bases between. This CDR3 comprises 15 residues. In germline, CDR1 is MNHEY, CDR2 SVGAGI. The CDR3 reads CASSRGGQSNYGYTF. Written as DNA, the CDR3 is TGTGCCAGCAGTAGAGGGGGGCAGTCTAACTATGGCTACACCTTC.

The CDR3 DNA reads TGTGCCAGCAGTGAGCGTAGCGGTTACCAATCAACCCAGTACTTC. This codes for CASSERSGYQSTQYF. The chain uses TRBV2 and TRBJ2-5; D may be TRBD2 (6 bases). The length of the CDR3 is 15 residues. V was pared by 3 bases and J by 8 bases, with 19 bases between. Per the germline V gene, CDR1 is SNHLY and CDR2 is FYNNEI.

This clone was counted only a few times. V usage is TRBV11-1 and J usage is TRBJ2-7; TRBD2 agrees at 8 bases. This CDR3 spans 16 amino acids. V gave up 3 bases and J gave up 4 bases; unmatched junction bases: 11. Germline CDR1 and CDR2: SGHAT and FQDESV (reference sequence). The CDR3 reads CASSFTAAGGAYEQYF. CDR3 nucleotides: TGTGCCAGCAGCTTTACAGCGGCGGGAGGAGCTTACGAGCAGTACTTC. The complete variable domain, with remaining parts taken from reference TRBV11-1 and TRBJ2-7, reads EAEVAQSPRYKITEKSQAVAFWCDPISGHATLYWYRQILGQGPELLVQFQDESVVDDSQLPKDRFSAERLKGVDSTLKIQPAELGDSAMYLCASSFTAAGGAYEQYFGPGTRLTVT.

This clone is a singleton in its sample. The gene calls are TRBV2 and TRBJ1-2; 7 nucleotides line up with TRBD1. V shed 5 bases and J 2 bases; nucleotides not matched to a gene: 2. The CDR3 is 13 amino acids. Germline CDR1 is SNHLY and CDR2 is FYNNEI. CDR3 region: CASSTDRNYGYTF. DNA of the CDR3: TGTGCCAGCAGTACGGACAGGAACTATGGCTACACCTTC.

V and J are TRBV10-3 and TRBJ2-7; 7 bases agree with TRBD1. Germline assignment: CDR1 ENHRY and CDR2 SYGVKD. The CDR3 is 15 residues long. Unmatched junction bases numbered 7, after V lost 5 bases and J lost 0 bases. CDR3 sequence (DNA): TGTGCCATCAGTCAACAGGGGCTCCCCTCCTACGAGCAGTACTTC. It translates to CAISQQGLPSYEQYF.